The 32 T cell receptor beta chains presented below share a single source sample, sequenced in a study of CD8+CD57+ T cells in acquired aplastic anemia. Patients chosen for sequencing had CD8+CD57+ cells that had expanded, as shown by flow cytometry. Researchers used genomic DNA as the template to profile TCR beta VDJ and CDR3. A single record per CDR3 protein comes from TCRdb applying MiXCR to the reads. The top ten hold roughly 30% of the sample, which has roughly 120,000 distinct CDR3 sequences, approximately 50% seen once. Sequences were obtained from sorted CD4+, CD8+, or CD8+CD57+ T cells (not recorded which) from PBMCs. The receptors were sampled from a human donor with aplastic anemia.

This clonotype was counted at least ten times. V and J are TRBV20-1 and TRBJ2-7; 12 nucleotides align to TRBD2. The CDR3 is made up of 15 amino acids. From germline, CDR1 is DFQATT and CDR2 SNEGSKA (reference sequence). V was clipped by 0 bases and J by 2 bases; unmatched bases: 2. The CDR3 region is CSARDRTSGAYEQYF. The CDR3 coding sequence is TGCAGTGCTAGAGATAGGACTAGCGGGGCCTACGAGCAGTACTTC.

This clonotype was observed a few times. The CDR3 sequence: CSARGPADEQFF. CDR3 in DNA: TGCAGTGCTAGAGGGCCGGCGGATGAGCAGTTCTTC. The chain recombines TRBV20-1 with TRBJ2-1; no reliable D call. Trimming pared 1 base from V and 8 bases from J, leaving 9 bases between. Germline CDR1 DFQATT, CDR2 SNEGSKA (reference sequence). The CDR3 covers 12 residues.

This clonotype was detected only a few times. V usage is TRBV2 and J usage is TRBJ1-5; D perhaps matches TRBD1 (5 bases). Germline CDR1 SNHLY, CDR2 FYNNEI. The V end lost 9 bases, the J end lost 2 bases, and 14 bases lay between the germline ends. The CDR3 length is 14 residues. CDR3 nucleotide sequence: TGTGCCAGTGGGGCTTCGACGGGCAATCAGCCCCAGCATTTT. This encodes CASGASTGNQPQHF.

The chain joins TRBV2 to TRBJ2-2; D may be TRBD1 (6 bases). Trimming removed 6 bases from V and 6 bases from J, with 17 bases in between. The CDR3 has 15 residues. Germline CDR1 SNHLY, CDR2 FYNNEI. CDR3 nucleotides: TGTGCCAGCAGAGGTACGGTAGGGGGAGCCGGGGAGCTGTTTTTT. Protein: CASRGTVGGAGELFF.

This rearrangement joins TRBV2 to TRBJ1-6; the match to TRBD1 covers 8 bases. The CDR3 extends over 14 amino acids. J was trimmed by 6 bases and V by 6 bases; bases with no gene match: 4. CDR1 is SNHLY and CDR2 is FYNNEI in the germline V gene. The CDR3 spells CASSRQGFNSPLHF. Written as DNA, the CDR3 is TGTGCCAGCAGCCGACAGGGGTTTAATTCACCCCTCCACTTT.

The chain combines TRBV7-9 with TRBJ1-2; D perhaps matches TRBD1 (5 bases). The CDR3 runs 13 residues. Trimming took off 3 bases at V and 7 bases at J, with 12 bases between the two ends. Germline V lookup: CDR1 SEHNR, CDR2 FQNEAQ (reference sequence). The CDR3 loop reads CASSLEAGSGYTF. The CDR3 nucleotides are TGTGCCAGCAGCTTGGAGGCAGGGTCTGGCTACACCTTC.

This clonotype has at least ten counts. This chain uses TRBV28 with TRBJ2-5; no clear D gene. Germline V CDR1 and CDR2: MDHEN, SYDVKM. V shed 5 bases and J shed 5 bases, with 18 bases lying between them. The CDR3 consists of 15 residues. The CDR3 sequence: CASSLVEPGTETQYF. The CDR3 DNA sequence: TGTGCCAGCAGTCTTGTAGAGCCTGGAACGGAGACCCAGTACTTC.

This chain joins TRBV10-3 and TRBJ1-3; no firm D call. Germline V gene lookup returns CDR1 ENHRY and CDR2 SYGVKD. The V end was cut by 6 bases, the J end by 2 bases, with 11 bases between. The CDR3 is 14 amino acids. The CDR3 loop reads CAIRSDGAGNTIYF. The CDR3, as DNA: TGTGCCATCAGGTCCGACGGGGCTGGAAACACCATATATTTT.

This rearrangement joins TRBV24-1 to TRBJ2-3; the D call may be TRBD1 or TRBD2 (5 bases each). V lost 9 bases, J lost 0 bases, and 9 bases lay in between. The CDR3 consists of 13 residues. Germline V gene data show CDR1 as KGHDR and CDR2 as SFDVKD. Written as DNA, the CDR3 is TGTGCCACCCGGGACGGAAGCACAGATACGCAGTATTTT. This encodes CATRDGSTDTQYF.

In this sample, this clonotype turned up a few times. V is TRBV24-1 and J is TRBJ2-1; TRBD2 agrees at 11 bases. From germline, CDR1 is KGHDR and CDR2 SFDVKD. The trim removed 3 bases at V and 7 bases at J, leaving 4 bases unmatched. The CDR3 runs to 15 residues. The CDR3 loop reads CATSDPGLAANEQFF. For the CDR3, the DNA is TGTGCCACCAGTGATCCGGGACTAGCGGCAAATGAGCAGTTCTTC.

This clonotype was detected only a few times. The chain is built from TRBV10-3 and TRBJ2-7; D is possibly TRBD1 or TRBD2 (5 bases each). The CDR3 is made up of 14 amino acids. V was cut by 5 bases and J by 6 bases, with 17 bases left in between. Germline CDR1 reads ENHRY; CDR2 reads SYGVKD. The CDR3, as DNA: TGTGCCATCAGTATCGGGGCCGAGGGCTCCGAGCAGTACTTC. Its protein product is CAISIGAEGSEQYF.

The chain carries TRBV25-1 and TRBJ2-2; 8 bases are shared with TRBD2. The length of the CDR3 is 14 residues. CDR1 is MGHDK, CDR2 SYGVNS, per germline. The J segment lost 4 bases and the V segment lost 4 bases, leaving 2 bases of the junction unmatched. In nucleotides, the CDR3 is TGTGCCAGCAGTGCCGCGGGAGGCACCGGGGAGCTGTTTTTT. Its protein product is CASSAAGGTGELFF.

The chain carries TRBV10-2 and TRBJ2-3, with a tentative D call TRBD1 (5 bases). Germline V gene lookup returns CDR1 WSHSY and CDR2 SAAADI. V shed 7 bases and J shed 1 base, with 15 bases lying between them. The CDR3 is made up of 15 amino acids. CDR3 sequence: CASKVGVIGTDTQYF. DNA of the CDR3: TGCGCCAGCAAGGTAGGGGTAATTGGCACAGATACGCAGTATTTT.

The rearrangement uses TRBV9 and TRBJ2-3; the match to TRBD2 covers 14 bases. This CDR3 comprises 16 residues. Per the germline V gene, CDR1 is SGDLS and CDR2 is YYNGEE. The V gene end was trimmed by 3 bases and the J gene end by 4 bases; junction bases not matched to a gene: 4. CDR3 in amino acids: CASSAPTSGRADTQYF. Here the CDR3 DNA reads TGTGCCAGCAGCGCACCGACTAGCGGGAGGGCAGATACGCAGTATTTT. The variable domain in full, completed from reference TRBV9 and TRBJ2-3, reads DSGVTQTPKHLITATGQRVTLRCSPRSGDLSVYWYQQSLDQGLQFLIQYYNGEERAKGNILERFSAQQFPDLHSELNLSSLELGDSALYFCASSAPTSGRADTQYFGPGTRLTVL.

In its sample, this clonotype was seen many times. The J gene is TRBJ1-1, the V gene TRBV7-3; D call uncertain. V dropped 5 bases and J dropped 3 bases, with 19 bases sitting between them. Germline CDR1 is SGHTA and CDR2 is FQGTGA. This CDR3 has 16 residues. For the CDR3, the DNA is TGTGCCAGCAGCCAAGGGCCTCCCCGATGGGACACTGAAGCTTTCTTT. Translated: CASSQGPPRWDTEAFF.

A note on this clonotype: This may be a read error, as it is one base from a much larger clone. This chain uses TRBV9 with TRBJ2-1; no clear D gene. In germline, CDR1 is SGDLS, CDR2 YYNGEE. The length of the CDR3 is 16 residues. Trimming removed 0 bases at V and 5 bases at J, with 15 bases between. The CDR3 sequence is CASSVDRRHDHNEQFF. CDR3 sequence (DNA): TGTGCCAGCAGCGTAGATCGGCGGCATGACCACAATGAGCAGTTCTTC.

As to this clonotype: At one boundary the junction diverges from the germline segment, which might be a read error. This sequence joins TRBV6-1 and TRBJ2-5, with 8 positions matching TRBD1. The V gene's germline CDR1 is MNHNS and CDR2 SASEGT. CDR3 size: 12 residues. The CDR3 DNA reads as TGTGCCAGCAGCCAACGGGACAGGTTAGGGAACTTC. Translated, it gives CASSQRDRLGNF.

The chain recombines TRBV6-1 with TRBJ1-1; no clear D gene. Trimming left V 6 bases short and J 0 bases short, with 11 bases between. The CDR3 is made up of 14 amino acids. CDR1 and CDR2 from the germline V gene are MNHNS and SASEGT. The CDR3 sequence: CASRLDGMNTEAFF. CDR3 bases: TGTGCCAGCAGATTGGACGGTATGAACACTGAAGCTTTCTTT.

This CDR3 is CASSIKLAGGYEQYF. The CDR3 DNA is TGTGCCAGTAGTATCAAGCTAGCGGGAGGCTACGAGCAGTACTTC. The chain combines TRBV19 with TRBJ2-7, with 11 bases identical to TRBD2. Germline CDR1 and CDR2: LNHDA and SQIVND (reference sequence). Trimming took 3 bases from V and 3 from J; bases not matched to a gene: 4. The length of the CDR3 is 15 residues. The full variable domain, completed using reference TRBV19 and TRBJ2-7, is DGGITQSPKYLFRKEGQNVTLSCEQNLNHDAMYWYRQDPGQGLRLIYYSQIVNDFQKGDIAEGYSVSREKKESFPLTVTSAQKNPTAFYLCASSIKLAGGYEQYFGPGTRLTVT.

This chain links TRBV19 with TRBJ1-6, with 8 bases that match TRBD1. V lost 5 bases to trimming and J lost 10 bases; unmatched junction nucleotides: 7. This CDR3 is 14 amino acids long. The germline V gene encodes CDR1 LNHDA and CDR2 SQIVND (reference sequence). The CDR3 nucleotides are TGTGCCAGTAGTCTACAGGGGGTTTGGTCACCCCTCCACTTT. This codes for CASSLQGVWSPLHF.

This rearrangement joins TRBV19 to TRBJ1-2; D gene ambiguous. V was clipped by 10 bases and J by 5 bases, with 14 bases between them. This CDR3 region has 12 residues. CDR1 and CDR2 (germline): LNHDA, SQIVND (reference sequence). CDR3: CATSDAPYGYTF. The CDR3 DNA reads TGTGCCACCTCGGACGCACCATATGGCTACACCTTC.

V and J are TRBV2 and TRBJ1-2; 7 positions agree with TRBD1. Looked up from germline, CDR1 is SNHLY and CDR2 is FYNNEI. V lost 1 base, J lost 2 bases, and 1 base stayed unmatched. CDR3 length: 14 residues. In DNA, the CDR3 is TGTGCCAGCAGTGAAGAGACAGGGAACTATGGCTACACCTTC. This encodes CASSEETGNYGYTF.

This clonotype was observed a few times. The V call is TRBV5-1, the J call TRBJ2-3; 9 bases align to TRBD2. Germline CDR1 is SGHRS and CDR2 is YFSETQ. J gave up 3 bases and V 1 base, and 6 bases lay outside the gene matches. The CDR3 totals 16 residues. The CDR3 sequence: CASSLSSGRRTDTQYF. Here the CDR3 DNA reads TGCGCCAGCAGCTTGTCGAGCGGGAGGAGAACAGATACGCAGTATTTT.

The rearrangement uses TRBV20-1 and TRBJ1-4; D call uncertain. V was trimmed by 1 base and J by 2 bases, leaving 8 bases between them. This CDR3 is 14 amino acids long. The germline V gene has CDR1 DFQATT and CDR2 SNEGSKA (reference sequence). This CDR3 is CSARVGWTNEKLFF. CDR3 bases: TGCAGTGCTAGAGTCGGATGGACTAATGAAAAACTGTTTTTT.

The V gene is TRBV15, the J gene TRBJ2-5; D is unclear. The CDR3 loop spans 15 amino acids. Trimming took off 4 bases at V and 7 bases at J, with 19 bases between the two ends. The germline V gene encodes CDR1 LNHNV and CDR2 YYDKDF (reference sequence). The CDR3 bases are TGTGCCACCAGCAAAGAGAGTAGAGAGCTCCGGACCCAGTACTTC. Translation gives CATSKESRELRTQYF.

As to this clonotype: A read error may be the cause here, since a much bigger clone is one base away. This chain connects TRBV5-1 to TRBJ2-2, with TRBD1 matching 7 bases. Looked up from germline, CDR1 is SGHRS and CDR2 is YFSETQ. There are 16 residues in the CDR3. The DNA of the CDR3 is TGCGCCAGCAGCTTCATCCAGGGGGTTAACATCGGGGAGCTGTTTTTT. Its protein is CASSFIQGVNIGELFF.

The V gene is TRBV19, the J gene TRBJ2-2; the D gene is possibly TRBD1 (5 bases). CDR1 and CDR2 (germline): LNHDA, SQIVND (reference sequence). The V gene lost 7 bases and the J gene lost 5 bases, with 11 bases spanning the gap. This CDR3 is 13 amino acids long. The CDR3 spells CASTSPGTGELFF. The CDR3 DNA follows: TGTGCCAGTACCTCACCAGGGACCGGGGAGCTGTTTTTT. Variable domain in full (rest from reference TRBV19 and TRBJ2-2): DGGITQSPKYLFRKEGQNVTLSCEQNLNHDAMYWYRQDPGQGLRLIYYSQIVNDFQKGDIAEGYSVSREKKESFPLTVTSAQKNPTAFYLCASTSPGTGELFFGEGSRLTVL.

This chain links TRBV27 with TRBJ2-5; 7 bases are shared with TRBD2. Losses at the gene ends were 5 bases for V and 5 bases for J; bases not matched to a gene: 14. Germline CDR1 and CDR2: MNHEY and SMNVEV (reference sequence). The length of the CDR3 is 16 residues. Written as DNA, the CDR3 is TGTGCCAGCAGTAAGCAGGGCGGGAGAAGAAGGGAGACCCAGTACTTC. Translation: CASSKQGGRRRETQYF.

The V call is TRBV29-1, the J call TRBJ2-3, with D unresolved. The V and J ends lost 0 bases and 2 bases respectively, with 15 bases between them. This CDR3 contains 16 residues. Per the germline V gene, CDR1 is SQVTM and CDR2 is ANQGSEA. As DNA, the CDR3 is TGCAGCGTTGAAGATTGGCTGGGCGGTATCACAGATACGCAGTATTTT. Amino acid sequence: CSVEDWLGGITDTQYF.

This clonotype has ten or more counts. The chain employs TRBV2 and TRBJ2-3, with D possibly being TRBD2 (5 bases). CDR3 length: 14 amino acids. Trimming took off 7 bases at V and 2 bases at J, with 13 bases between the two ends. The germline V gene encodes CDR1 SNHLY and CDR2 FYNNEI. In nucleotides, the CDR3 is TGTGCCAGCACCGGACTGGGAAACACAGATACGCAGTATTTT. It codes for CASTGLGNTDTQYF.

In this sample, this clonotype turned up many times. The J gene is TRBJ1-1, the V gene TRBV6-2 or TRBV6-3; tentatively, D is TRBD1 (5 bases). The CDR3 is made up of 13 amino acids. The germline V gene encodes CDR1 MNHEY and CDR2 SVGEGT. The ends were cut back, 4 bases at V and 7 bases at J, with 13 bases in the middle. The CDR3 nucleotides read TGTGCCAGCAGTTGGGACCGTGGCTTTGAAGCTTTCTTT. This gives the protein CASSWDRGFEAFF.

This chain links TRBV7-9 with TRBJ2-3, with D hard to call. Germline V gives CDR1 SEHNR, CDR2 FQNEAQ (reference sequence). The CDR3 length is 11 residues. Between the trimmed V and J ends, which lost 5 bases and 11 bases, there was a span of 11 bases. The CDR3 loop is CASSRNNEQYF. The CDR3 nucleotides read TGTGCCAGCAGCCGCAACAATGAGCAGTATTTT.